These 21 T cell receptor beta chains share one sample of origin, sequenced in a study of cytomegalovirus exposure and HLA in healthy donors. The PCR made use of 60 Vbeta and 13 Jbeta primers. Sequencing used immunoSEQ multiplex PCR; TCRdb keeps in-frame clones, though not all of them. The repertoire includes about 160,000 clones, approximately 72% of them detected once, and approximately 2% sits in the top ten. Sequenced input: PBMCs. These receptor sequences come from a female donor in good health and CMV-seronegative.

There are a few counts of this clone. The V gene is TRBV5-4, the J gene TRBJ2-5; D gene ambiguous. The CDR3 runs to 15 residues. Germline CDR1 and CDR2: SGHNT and YYREEE (reference sequence). Trimming cost V 3 bases and J 2 bases, with 14 bases left between them. CDR3 sequence: CASSSPGQRQETQYF. The CDR3 region has the DNA TGTGCCAGCAGCTCTCCCGGCCAGCGACAAGAGACCCAGTACTTC.

This chain links TRBV9 with TRBJ1-3; 8 bases are shared with TRBD1. The CDR3 runs 16 residues. CDR1 and CDR2 (germline): SGDLS, YYNGEE. J gave up 0 bases and V 0 bases, and 2 bases lay outside the gene matches. Here the CDR3 DNA reads TGTGCCAGCAGCGTAGAACAGGGGGGCTCTGGAAACACCATATATTTT. This encodes CASSVEQGGSGNTIYF.

This clone was seen only once. The chain joins TRBV5-6 to TRBJ2-3; 8 nucleotides line up with TRBD1. This CDR3 spans 15 amino acids. The junction had 11 bases not matched to a gene; V was cut back by 4 bases and J by 7 bases. CDR1 is SGHDT and CDR2 is YYEEEE in the germline V gene. The CDR3: CASSPRRTGKYTQYF. In DNA form, the CDR3 reads TGTGCCAGCAGCCCCCGGCGGACAGGGAAATATACGCAGTATTTT.

The chain couples TRBV11-2 to TRBJ2-1; 11 nucleotides agree with TRBD2. Trimming removed 6 bases from V and 10 bases from J; junction bases left unmatched: 5. The CDR3 has 13 amino acids. Germline V gene sequence: CDR1 SGHAT, CDR2 FQNNGV. CDR3 sequence: CASRGLAGREQFF. Here the CDR3 DNA reads TGTGCCAGCAGAGGACTAGCGGGTAGGGAGCAGTTCTTC.

In its sample, this clone was seen a few times. This chain uses TRBV7-2 with TRBJ1-6; maybe TRBD1 (6 bases). Germline values: CDR1 SGHTA, CDR2 FQGNSA. The CDR3 totals 15 residues. V was trimmed by 4 bases and J by 10 bases, leaving 17 bases between them. The CDR3 DNA sequence: TGTGCCAGCAGCTGGAAGGGGGGGCAAGGATCACCCCTCCACTTT. Translated: CASSWKGGQGSPLHF.

This sequence joins TRBV15 and TRBJ2-7; possible D gene TRBD1, 6 bases. V was cut by 0 bases and J by 5 bases, with 17 bases left in between. This CDR3 has 16 residues. From germline, CDR1 is LNHNV and CDR2 YYDKDF (reference sequence). Written as DNA, the CDR3 is TGTGCCACCAGCAGAGATTCGCAGGGGTCATTTAACGAGCAGTACTTC. It translates to CATSRDSQGSFNEQYF.

The V and J genes are TRBV11-2 and TRBJ2-1; TRBD1 matches at 7 bases. Germline-derived CDR1 and CDR2 are SGHAT and FQNNGV. The length of the CDR3 is 13 residues. The V and J ends lost 5 bases and 5 bases, in that order; junction bases with no gene match: 3. CDR3 sequence reads: CASSRDSNNEQFF. In nucleotides, the CDR3 is TGTGCCAGCAGCAGGGACAGTAACAATGAGCAGTTCTTC. Based on the CDR3 plus reference TRBV11-2 and TRBJ2-1, the full variable domain is EAGVAQSPRYKIIEKRQSVAFWCNPISGHATLYWYQQILGQGPKLLIQFQNNGVVDDSQLPKDRFSAERLKGVDSTLKIQPAKLEDSAVYLCASSRDSNNEQFFGPGTRLTVL.

V gene TRBV10-3 combines with J gene TRBJ1-1, with D hard to call. V was clipped by 10 bases and J by 6 bases, with 30 bases between them. This CDR3 is built from 17 residues. Germline CDR1 reads ENHRY; CDR2 reads SYGVKD. CDR3 protein: CATTGVWSGTERPEAFF. The CDR3 DNA reads as TGTGCCACCACTGGTGTTTGGAGCGGAACTGAAAGACCTGAAGCTTTCTTT.

CDR3 DNA: TGTGCCAGCAGCGCCCGGGGACAGGGACCCTCTGGGGCCAACGTCCTGACTTTC. Its protein is CASSARGQGPSGANVLTF. The V and J genes are TRBV7-9 and TRBJ2-6; 9 bases line up with TRBD1. V shed 5 bases and J 0 bases; nucleotides not matched to a gene: 8. This CDR3 comprises 18 residues. Germline CDR1 SEHNR, CDR2 FQNEAQ (reference sequence).

V is TRBV5-8 and J is TRBJ1-2; possibly TRBD1 for D (5 bases). The germline V gene encodes CDR1 SGHTS and CDR2 YDEGEE. The CDR3 contains 15 residues. V was clipped by 0 bases and J by 5 bases, with 14 bases between them. The CDR3 here is CASSLAAGRPYGYTF. CDR3 DNA: TGTGCCAGCAGCTTGGCCGCGGGACGGCCTTATGGCTACACCTTC.

V and J are TRBV30 and TRBJ1-2; 8 bases match TRBD1. The CDR3 has 13 residues. V lost 0 bases, J lost 7 bases, and 4 bases stayed unmatched. Germline V CDR1 and CDR2: GTSNPN, SVGIG (reference sequence). The CDR3 reads CAWSVRGRGGYTF. For the CDR3, the DNA is TGTGCCTGGAGTGTCAGGGGGCGCGGTGGCTACACCTTC.

The V and J genes are TRBV5-1 and TRBJ2-5; tentative D call: TRBD1 (7 bases). The germline V gene has CDR1 SGHRS and CDR2 YFSETQ. Trimming removed 5 bases at V and 6 bases at J, with 23 bases between. The CDR3 is 16 residues long. The CDR3, as DNA: TGCGCCAGCAGGCTCGATGTGTCCAGGGGGAGGCAGACCCAGTACTTC. Its translation is CASRLDVSRGRQTQYF.

The V call is TRBV5-1, the J call TRBJ2-5; D possibly corresponds to TRBD2 (6 bases). CDR3 length: 12 residues. Germline CDR1 SGHRS, CDR2 YFSETQ. The germline V and J ends were trimmed by 5 bases and 4 bases, with 9 bases remaining between them. The CDR3 sequence is CASSIGGETQYF. In DNA, the CDR3 is TGCGCCAGCAGTATCGGGGGAGAGACCCAGTACTTC.

This clone was seen once. V usage is TRBV30 and J usage is TRBJ1-2; 7 nucleotides agree with TRBD1. The CDR3 covers 13 residues. The germline V gene encodes CDR1 GTSNPN and CDR2 SVGIG (reference sequence). V lost 1 base and J lost 4; bases outside the gene matches: 3. CDR3 amino acids: CAWSGTGRYGYTF. In nucleotides, the CDR3 is TGTGCCTGGAGTGGGACAGGCCGCTATGGCTACACCTTC.

On this clone: Additional DNA sequences in this sample encode the identical CDR3. The chain uses TRBV5-1 and TRBJ1-2, with 9 bases identical to TRBD1. The germline V gene encodes CDR1 SGHRS and CDR2 YFSETQ. V gave up 0 bases and J gave up 6 bases; unmatched junction bases: 0. The CDR3 consists of 13 residues. The CDR3 loop is CASSLGQGDGYTF. The CDR3 nucleotides read TGCGCCAGCAGCTTGGGACAGGGGGATGGCTACACCTTC.

The chain joins TRBV9 to TRBJ2-5; 13 bases line up with TRBD2. V was clipped by 0 bases and J by 5 bases; unmatched bases: 4. The CDR3 sequence is 16 residues long. Germline CDR1 SGDLS, CDR2 YYNGEE. This CDR3 is CASSVDTSGGAETQYF. In DNA form, the CDR3 reads TGTGCCAGCAGCGTAGATACTAGCGGGGGGGCTGAGACCCAGTACTTC.

The chain combines TRBV5-1 with TRBJ2-1; 9 nucleotides align to TRBD1. The CDR3 sequence is 16 residues long. J was trimmed by 8 bases and V by 1 base; bases with no gene match: 10. The germline CDR1 and CDR2 sequences are SGHRS and YFSETQ. CDR3 protein: CASSLRGGTGMYEQFF. The DNA for the CDR3 is TGCGCCAGCAGCTTGAGGGGCGGGACAGGGATGTATGAGCAGTTCTTC.

The table lists this clone with a few counts. The CDR3 DNA follows: TGCGCCAGCAGCCAAGATCCTGCAGGGACTAATCAGCCCCAGCATTTT. Translating it yields CASSQDPAGTNQPQHF. The chain is built from TRBV4-1 and TRBJ1-5, with TRBD1 as a possible D gene (5 bases). The CDR3 loop spans 16 amino acids. Trimming took off 0 bases at V and 4 bases at J, with 13 bases between the two ends. Germline CDR1 and CDR2: MGHRA and YSYEKL.

The gene calls are TRBV30 and TRBJ2-6; no clear D gene. CDR3 length: 14 residues. Between the trimmed V and J ends, which lost 4 bases and 0 bases, there was a span of 7 bases. CDR1 is GTSNPN and CDR2 is SVGIG in the germline V gene (reference sequence). CDR3 bases: TGTGCCTGGACCCCGGGCTCTGGGGCCAACGTCCTGACTTTC. Translating it yields CAWTPGSGANVLTF. Full variable domain (remainder filled in from reference TRBV30 and TRBJ2-6): SQTIHQWPATLVQPVGSPLSLECTVEGTSNPNLYWYRQAAGRGLQLLFYSVGIGQISSEVPQNLSASRPQDRQFILSSKKLLLSDSGFYLCAWTPGSGANVLTFGAGSRLTVL.

A single count supports this clone. V and J are TRBV30 and TRBJ2-5; 9 bases line up with TRBD2. Germline lookup yields CDR1 GTSNPN and CDR2 SVGIG (reference sequence). The CDR3 loop spans 14 amino acids. With 0 bases clipped from V and 5 bases from J, the junction kept 4 bases outside the gene matches. The CDR3: CAWSVLAGGETQYF. The CDR3 DNA sequence: TGTGCCTGGAGTGTACTGGCGGGAGGGGAGACCCAGTACTTC.

The V and J genes are TRBV9 and TRBJ2-7, with TRBD2 identical over 10 bases. V shed 3 bases and J 0 bases; nucleotides not matched to a gene: 3. The germline CDR1 and CDR2 sequences are SGDLS and YYNGEE. The CDR3 runs 15 residues. CDR3 in DNA: TGTGCCAGCAGCGCGAGCGGGGGGGTCTCCTACGAGCAGTACTTC. Translated, it gives CASSASGGVSYEQYF.